This T cell receptor (beta chain) was captured by sequencing in a study of blood T cell repertoires in COVID-19. Turning to the study itself: Samples representing acute and convalescent COVID-19 were sourced from the United States, Italy and Spain. PBMCs, B-cell-depleted T cells, or T cells provided the cDNA or gDNA that made up the material.

Losses at the gene ends were 3 bases for V and 3 bases for J; bases not matched to a gene: 11. The CDR3 runs 17 residues. Germline CDR1 reads LNHDA; CDR2 reads SQIVND (reference sequence). Assay: immunoSEQ multiplex PCR; the TCRdb copy retains only in-frame clones and omits some. The sample shows more than 200,000 clones, about 86% of them seen only once. The V gene is TRBV19, the J gene TRBJ2-1; 7 bases fit TRBD2. The sequenced sample consisted of peripheral blood. The clonotype was recovered from a man between 25 and 39 years old with active or convalescent COVID-19. This CDR3 is CASSIIALADLYNEQFF. The CDR3 DNA sequence: TGTGCCAGTAGTATCATAGCTCTAGCGGACCTCTACAATGAGCAGTTCTTC.